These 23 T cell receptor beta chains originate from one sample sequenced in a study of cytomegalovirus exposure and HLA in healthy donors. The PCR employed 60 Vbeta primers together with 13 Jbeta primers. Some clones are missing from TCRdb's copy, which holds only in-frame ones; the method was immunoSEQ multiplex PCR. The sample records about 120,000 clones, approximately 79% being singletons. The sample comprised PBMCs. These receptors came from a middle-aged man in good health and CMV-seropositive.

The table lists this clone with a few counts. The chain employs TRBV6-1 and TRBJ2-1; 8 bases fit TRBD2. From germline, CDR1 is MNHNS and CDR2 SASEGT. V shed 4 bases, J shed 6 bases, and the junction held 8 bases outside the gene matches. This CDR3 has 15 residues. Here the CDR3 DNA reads TGTGCCAGCAGTGTTAGCGGGGAGGGGCCCAATGAGCAGTTCTTC. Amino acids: CASSVSGEGPNEQFF.

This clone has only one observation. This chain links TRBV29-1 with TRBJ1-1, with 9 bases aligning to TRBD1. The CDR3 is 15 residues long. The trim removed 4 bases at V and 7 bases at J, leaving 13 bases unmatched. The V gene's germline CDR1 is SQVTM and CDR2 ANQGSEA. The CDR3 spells CSVVSFPGQGLEAFF. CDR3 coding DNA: TGCAGCGTTGTGTCCTTCCCAGGACAGGGGCTTGAAGCTTTCTTT.

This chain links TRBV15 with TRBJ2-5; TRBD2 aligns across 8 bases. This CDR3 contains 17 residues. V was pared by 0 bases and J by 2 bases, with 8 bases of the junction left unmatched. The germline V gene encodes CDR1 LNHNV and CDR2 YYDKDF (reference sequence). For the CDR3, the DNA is TGTGCCACCAGCAGAGATGGGACGGGAGGGCCTCAAGAGACCCAGTACTTC. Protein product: CATSRDGTGGPQETQYF. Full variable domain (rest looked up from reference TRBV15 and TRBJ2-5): DAMVIQNPRYQVTQFGKPVTLSCSQTLNHNVMYWYQQKSSQAPKLLFHYYDKDFNNEADTPDNFQSRRPNTSFCFLDIRSPGLGDTAMYLCATSRDGTGGPQETQYFGPGTRLLVL.

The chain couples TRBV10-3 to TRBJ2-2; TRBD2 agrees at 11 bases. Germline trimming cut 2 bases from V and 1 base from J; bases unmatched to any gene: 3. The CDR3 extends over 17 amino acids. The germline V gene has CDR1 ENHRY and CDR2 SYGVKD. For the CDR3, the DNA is TGTGCCATCAGTGAGCCCGGACTAGCGGGGAACACCGGGGAGCTGTTTTTT. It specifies CAISEPGLAGNTGELFF.

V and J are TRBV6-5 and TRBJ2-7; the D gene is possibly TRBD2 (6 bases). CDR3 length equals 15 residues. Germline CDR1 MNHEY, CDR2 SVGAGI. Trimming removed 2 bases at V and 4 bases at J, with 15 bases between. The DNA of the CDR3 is TGTGCCAGCAGTTACCAGCCCAGGGCGGGATACGAGCAGTACTTC. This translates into CASSYQPRAGYEQYF.

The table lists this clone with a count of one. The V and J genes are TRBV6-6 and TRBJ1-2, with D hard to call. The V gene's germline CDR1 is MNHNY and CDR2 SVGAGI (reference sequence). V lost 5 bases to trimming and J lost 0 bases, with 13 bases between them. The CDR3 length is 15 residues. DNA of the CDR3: TGTGCCAGCAGTCAACCGGAGAGATCTAACTATGGCTACACCTTC. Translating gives CASSQPERSNYGYTF.

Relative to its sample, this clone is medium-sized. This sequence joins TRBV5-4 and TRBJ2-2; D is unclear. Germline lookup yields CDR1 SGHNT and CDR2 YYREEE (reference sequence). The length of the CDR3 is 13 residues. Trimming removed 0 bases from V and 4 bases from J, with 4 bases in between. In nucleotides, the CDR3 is TGTGCCAGCAGCTTGGGAGGCACCGGGGAGCTGTTTTTT. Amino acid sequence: CASSLGGTGELFF. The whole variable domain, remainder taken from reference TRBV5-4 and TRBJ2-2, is ETGVTQSPTHLIKTRGQQVTLRCSSQSGHNTVSWYQQALGQGPQFIFQYYREEENGRGNFPPRFSGLQFPNYSSELNVNALELDDSALYLCASSLGGTGELFFGEGSRLTVL.

The CDR3: CASSPSGTSSYEQYF. DNA of the CDR3: TGTGCCAGCAGCCCCTCCGGGACTTCTTCCTACGAGCAGTACTTC. This chain connects TRBV9 to TRBJ2-7, with D possibly TRBD2 on 6 matching bases. Per the germline V gene, CDR1 is SGDLS and CDR2 is YYNGEE. The CDR3 is 15 amino acids. Trimming removed 4 bases at V and 1 base at J, with 15 bases between.

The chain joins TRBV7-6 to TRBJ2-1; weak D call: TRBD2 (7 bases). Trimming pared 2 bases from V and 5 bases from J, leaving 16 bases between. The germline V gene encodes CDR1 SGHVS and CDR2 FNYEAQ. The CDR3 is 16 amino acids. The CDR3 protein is CASSLNKWGGHNEQFF. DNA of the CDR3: TGTGCCAGCAGCTTAAATAAGTGGGGGGGCCACAATGAGCAGTTCTTC. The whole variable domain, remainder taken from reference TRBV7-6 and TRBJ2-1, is GAGVSQSPRYKVTKRGQDVALRCDPISGHVSLYWYRQALGQGPEFLTYFNYEAQQDKSGLPNDRFSAERPEGSISTLTIQRTEQRDSAMYRCASSLNKWGGHNEQFFGPGTRLTVL.

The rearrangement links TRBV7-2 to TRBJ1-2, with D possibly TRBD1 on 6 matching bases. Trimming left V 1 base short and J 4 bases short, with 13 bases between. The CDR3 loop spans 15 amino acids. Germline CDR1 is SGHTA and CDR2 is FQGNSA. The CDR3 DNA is TGTGCCAGCAGCTTAGGGGGGGGCGACCTCTATGGCTACACCTTC. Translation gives CASSLGGGDLYGYTF. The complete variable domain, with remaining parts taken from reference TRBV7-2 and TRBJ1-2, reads GAGVSQSPSNKVTEKGKDVELRCDPISGHTALYWYRQSLGQGLEFLIYFQGNSAPDKSGLPSDRFSAERTGGSVSTLTIQRTQQEDSAVYLCASSLGGGDLYGYTFGSGTRLTVV.

DNA for the CDR3: TGTGCCAGCAGCTTGCAGGGGGAGGACACTGAAGCTTTCTTT. Residues: CASSLQGEDTEAFF. The chain couples TRBV5-5 to TRBJ1-1; 7 bases are shared with TRBD1. The CDR3 extends over 14 amino acids. Germline V gene sequence: CDR1 SGHKS, CDR2 YYEKEE (reference sequence). The junction had 3 bases not matched to a gene; V was cut back by 1 base and J by 3 bases.

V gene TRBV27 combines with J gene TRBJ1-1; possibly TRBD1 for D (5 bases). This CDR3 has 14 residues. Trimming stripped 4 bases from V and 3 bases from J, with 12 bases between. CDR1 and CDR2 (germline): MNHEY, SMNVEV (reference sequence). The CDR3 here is CASSWAGTHTEAFF. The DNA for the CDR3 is TGTGCCAGCAGTTGGGCCGGGACTCACACTGAAGCTTTCTTT.

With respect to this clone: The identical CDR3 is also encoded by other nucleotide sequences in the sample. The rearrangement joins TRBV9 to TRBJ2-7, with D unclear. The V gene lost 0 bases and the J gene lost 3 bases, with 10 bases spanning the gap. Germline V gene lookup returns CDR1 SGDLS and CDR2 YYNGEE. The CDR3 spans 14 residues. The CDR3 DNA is TGTGCCAGCAGCGTAGGGGCAGGCAGCTACGAGCAGTACTTC. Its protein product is CASSVGAGSYEQYF.

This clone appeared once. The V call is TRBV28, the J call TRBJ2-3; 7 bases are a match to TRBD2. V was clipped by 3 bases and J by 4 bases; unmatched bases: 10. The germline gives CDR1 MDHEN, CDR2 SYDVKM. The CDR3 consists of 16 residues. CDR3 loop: CASSLPVGAGSDTQYF. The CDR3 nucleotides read TGTGCCAGCAGTTTGCCGGTGGGAGCGGGATCAGATACGCAGTATTTT.

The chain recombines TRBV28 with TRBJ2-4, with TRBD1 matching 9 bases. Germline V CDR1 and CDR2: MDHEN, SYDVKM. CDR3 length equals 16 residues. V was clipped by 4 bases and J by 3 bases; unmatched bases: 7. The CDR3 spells CASSSPGTGNKNIQYF. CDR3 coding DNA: TGTGCCAGCAGTTCACCTGGGACAGGGAACAAAAACATTCAGTACTTC.

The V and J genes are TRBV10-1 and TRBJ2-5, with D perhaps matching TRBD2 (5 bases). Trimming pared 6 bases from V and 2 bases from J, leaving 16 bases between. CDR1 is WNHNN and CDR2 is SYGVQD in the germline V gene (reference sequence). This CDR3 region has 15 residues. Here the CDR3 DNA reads TGCGCCAGCAGCTCCGACCCGAGCGGACAAGAGACCCAGTACTTC. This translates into CASSSDPSGQETQYF.

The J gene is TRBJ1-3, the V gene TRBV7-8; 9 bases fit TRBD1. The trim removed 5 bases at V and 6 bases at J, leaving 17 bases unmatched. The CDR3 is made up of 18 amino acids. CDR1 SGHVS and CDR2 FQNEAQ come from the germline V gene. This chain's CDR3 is CASSPRLGDRDWSNTIYF. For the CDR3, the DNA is TGTGCCAGCAGCCCCCGACTGGGGGACAGGGATTGGTCAAACACCATATATTTT. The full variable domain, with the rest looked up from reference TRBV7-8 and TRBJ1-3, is GAGVSQSPRYKVAKRGQDVALRCDPISGHVSLFWYQQALGQGPEFLTYFQNEAQLDKSGLPSDRFFAERPEGSVSTLKIQRTQQEDSAVYLCASSPRLGDRDWSNTIYFGEGSWLTVV.

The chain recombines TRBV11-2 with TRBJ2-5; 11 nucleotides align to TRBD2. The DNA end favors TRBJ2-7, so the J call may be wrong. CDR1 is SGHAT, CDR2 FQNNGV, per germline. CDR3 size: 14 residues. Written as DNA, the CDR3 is TGTGCCAGCAGCTTTCGACTAGCGGGGTACGAGCAGTACTTC. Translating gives CASSFRLAGYEQYF.

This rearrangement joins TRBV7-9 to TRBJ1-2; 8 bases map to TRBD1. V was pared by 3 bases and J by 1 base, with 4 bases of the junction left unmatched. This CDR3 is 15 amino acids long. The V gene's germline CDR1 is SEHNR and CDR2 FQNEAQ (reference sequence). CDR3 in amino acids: CASSFPGQGNYGYTF. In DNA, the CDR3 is TGTGCCAGCAGCTTCCCTGGACAGGGTAACTATGGCTACACCTTC. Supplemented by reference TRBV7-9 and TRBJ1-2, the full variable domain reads DTGVSQNPRHKITKRGQNVTFRCDPISEHNRLYWYRQTLGQGPEFLTYFQNEAQLEKSRLLSDRFSAERPKGSFSTLEIQRTEQGDSAMYLCASSFPGQGNYGYTFGSGTRLTVV.

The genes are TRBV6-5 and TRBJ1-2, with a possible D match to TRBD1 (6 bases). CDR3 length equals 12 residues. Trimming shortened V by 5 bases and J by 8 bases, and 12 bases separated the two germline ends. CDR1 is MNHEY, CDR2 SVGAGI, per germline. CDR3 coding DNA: TGTGCCAGCAGTCCCTCCAGGGGAGGCTACACCTTC. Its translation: CASSPSRGGYTF.

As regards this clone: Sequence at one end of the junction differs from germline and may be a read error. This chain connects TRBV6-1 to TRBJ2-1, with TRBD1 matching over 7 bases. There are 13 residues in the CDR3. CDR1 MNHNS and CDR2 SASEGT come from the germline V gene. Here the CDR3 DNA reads TGTGCCAGCAGCCGACAGGGTCATAATGGGCAGTTCTTC. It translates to CASSRQGHNGQFF.

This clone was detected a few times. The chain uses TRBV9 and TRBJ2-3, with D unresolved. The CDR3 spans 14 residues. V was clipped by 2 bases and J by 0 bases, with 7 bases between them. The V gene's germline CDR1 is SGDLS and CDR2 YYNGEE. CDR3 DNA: TGTGCCAGCAGCGTCAGGCCCAGCACAGATACGCAGTATTTT. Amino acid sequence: CASSVRPSTDTQYF.

The CDR3 DNA follows: TGTGCCAGCAGCCAAGGACTAGCAGACACCGGGGAGCTGTTTTTT. It encodes CASSQGLADTGELFF. V gene TRBV4-2 combines with J gene TRBJ2-2, with 7 bases identical to TRBD2. Germline V CDR1 and CDR2: LGHNA, YNFKEQ. This CDR3 has 15 residues. V lost 1 base, J lost 3 bases, and 2 bases stayed unmatched.